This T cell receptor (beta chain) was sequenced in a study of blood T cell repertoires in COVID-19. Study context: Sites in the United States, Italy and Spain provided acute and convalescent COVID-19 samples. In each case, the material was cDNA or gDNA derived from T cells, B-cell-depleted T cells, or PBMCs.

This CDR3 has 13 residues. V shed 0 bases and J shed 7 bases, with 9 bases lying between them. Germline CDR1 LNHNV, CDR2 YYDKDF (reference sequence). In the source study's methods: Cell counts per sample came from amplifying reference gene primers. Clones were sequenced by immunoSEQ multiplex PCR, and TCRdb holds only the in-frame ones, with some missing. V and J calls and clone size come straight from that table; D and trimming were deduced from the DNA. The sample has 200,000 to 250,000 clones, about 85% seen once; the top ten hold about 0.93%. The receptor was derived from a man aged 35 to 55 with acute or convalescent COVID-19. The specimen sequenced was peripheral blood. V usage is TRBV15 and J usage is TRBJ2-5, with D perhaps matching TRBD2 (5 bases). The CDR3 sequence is CATSREGVRTQYF. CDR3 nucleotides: TGTGCCACCAGCAGAGAGGGAGTCCGGACCCAGTACTTC.